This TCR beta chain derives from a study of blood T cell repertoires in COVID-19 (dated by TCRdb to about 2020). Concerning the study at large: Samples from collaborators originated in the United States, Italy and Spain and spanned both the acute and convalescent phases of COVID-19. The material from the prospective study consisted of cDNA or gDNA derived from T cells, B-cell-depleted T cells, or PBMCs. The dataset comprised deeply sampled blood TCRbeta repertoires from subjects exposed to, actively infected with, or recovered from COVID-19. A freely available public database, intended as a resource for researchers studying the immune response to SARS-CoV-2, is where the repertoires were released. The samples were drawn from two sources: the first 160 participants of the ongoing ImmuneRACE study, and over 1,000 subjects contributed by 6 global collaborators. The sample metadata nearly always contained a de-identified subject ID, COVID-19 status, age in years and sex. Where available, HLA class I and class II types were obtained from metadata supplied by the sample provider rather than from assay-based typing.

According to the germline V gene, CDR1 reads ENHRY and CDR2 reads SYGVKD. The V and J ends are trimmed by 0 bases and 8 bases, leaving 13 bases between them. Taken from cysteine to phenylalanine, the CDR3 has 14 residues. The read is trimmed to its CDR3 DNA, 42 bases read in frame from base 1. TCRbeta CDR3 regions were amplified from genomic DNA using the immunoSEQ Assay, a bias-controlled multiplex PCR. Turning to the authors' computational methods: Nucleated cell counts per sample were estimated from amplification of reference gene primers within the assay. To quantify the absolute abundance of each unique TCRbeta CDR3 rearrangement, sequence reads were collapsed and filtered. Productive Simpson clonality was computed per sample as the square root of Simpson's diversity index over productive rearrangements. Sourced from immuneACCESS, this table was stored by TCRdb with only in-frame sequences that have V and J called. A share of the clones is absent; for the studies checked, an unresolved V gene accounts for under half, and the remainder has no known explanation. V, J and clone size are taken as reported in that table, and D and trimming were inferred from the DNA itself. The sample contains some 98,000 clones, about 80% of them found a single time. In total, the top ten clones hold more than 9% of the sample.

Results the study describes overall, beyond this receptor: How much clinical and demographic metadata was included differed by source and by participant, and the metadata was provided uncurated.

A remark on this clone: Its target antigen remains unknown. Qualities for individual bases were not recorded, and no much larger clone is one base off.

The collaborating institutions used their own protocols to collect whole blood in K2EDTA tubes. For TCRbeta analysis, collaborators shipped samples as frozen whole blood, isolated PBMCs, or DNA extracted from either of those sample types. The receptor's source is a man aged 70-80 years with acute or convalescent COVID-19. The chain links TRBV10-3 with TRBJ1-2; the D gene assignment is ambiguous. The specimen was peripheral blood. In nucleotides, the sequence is TGTGCCATCAGTGAGTCGGCCAGGCTCACCGGCTACACCTTC. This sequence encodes CAISESARLTGYTF.